Shown below are 18 T cell receptor beta chains from a single sample sequenced in a study of T-cell reconstitution after alpha-beta-depleted transplantation in children. Unique molecular identifiers were incorporated into the prepared TCRbeta library. MiXCR was run by TCRdb on the PCR reads, yielding one entry per CDR3 protein. Of approximately 170,000 distinct CDR3 sequences detected, around 10% appear once; the ten largest clones hold about 13%. Source: PBMCs, taken before TCRalphabeta/CD19-depleted stem cell transplant. These receptors all stem from a boy between 2 and 10 years old with acute myeloid leukemia, due to receive a stem cell transplant.

This clonotype came up many times. This rearrangement joins TRBV20-1 to TRBJ2-3, with 9 bases lining up with TRBD2. CDR3 length: 15 amino acids. Losses at the gene ends were 5 bases for V and 1 base for J; bases not matched to a gene: 7. From germline, CDR1 is DFQATT and CDR2 SNEGSKA (reference sequence). The CDR3 coding sequence is TGCAGTGCTGCGGGACTAGCTTTCGGCACAGATACGCAGTATTTT. It translates to CSAAGLAFGTDTQYF.

This clonotype was detected many times. The rearrangement joins TRBV2 to TRBJ1-1; D is undetermined. V lost 3 bases to trimming and J lost 0 bases, with 8 bases between them. The CDR3 contains 14 residues. Germline V gives CDR1 SNHLY, CDR2 FYNNEI. As DNA, the CDR3 is TGTGCCAGCAGTGAGGCAGCCTTGAACACTGAAGCTTTCTTT. Its translation is CASSEAALNTEAFF.

This clonotype qualifies as medium-sized (0.01 to 0.1%). J is TRBJ2-5 and V is TRBV5-1; no clear D gene. The germline V gene has CDR1 SGHRS and CDR2 YFSETQ. V was shortened by 0 bases and J by 3 bases, with 6 bases between the two germline ends. CDR3 length: 13 amino acids. The CDR3 loop is CASSLAREETQYF. The CDR3 DNA reads as TGCGCCAGCAGCTTGGCCAGAGAAGAGACCCAGTACTTC.

At least ten counts were recorded for this clonotype. The CDR3 sequence is CSAVPSGGWETQYF. In DNA, the CDR3 is TGCAGTGCAGTTCCTAGCGGGGGGTGGGAGACCCAGTACTTC. V gene TRBV20-1 combines with J gene TRBJ2-5; 11 nucleotides match TRBD2. The ends lost 6 bases at V and 5 bases at J; junction bases unmatched: 8. CDR3 size: 14 residues. Per germline, CDR1 DFQATT and CDR2 SNEGSKA (reference sequence).

In its sample, this clonotype was seen many times. The rearrangement links TRBV6-5 to TRBJ2-1; 9 positions agree with TRBD1. CDR1 is MNHEY, CDR2 SVGAGI, per germline. V lost 0 bases, J lost 2 bases, and 8 bases stayed unmatched. This CDR3 spans 18 amino acids. The CDR3 nucleotides are TGTGCCAGCAGTTACTCGATTTTGGGACAGGGTGCCTACAATGAGCAGTTCTTC. Its translation is CASSYSILGQGAYNEQFF.

This clonotype was observed many times. The chain is built from TRBV12-3 or TRBV12-4 and TRBJ2-6, with D perhaps matching TRBD1 or TRBD2 (5 bases each). The CDR3 sequence is 17 residues long. The V and J ends lost 1 base and 0 bases respectively, with 10 bases between them. DNA for the CDR3: TGTGCCAGCAGTTTAGTGGATGGGGGCTCTGGGGCCAACGTCCTGACTTTC. It yields the protein CASSLVDGGSGANVLTF.

CDR3 amino acids: CASSQSDGDQPQHF. The CDR3 nucleotides read TGTGCCAGCAGCCAATCGGACGGCGATCAGCCCCAGCATTTT. This rearrangement joins TRBV16 to TRBJ1-5; D remains unclear. With 0 bases removed from V and 5 bases from J, the gap between germline ends came to 8 bases. In germline, CDR1 is KGHSY, CDR2 FQNENV. The CDR3 has 14 amino acids.

This clonotype was found many times. The J gene is TRBJ2-3, the V gene TRBV4-1; no clear D. Germline V gene data show CDR1 as MGHRA and CDR2 as YSYEKL. V lost 1 base to trimming and J lost 2 bases, with 7 bases between them. This CDR3 is 14 amino acids long. In DNA form, the CDR3 reads TGCGCCAGCAGCCAAGGTAGCCACACAGATACGCAGTATTTT. Translating gives CASSQGSHTDTQYF.

This clonotype was found many times. The junction does not match germline at one end; this may be a read error. The chain couples TRBV14 to TRBJ2-1; no clear D gene. CDR3 length: 13 amino acids. Looked up from germline, CDR1 is SGHDN and CDR2 is FVKESK. CDR3 coding DNA: TGTGCCAACAGCCAAAAAAGTTACAATGAGCAGTTCTTC. Residues: CANSQKSYNEQFF.

The chain couples TRBV3-1 to TRBJ2-1, with D unclear. Germline V CDR1 and CDR2: LGHDT, YNNKEL (reference sequence). This CDR3 contains 17 residues. The V and J ends lost 11 bases and 7 bases respectively, with 30 bases between them. The CDR3 loop reads CASTQGPPKRDRNEQFF. DNA of the CDR3: TGTGCCTCCACCCAAGGACCCCCGAAGCGTGATCGTAATGAGCAGTTCTTC.

This clonotype was detected ten times or more. The J gene is TRBJ2-2, the V gene TRBV20-1; unclear D gene. The CDR3 is 15 amino acids. Per the germline V gene, CDR1 is DFQATT and CDR2 is SNEGSKA (reference sequence). The ends were cut back, 0 bases at V and 1 base at J, with 9 bases in the middle. The CDR3 loop reads CSARDRTENTGELFF. The CDR3, as DNA: TGCAGTGCTAGAGATCGGACCGAGAACACCGGGGAGCTGTTTTTT.

This clonotype was recorded at least ten times. This sequence joins TRBV7-9 and TRBJ1-4; 7 positions match TRBD1. This CDR3 spans 15 amino acids. The trim removed 2 bases at V and 4 bases at J, leaving 4 bases unmatched. The germline V gene has CDR1 SEHNR and CDR2 FQNEAQ (reference sequence). The CDR3 bases are TGTGCCAGCAGCTTATCGGGACAGAGTAATGAAAAACTGTTTTTT. Translated, it gives CASSLSGQSNEKLFF. The variable domain in full, with the rest retrieved from reference TRBV7-9 and TRBJ1-4, is DTGVSQNPRHKITKRGQNVTFRCDPISEHNRLYWYRQTLGQGPEFLTYFQNEAQLEKSRLLSDRFSAERPKGSFSTLEIQRTEQGDSAMYLCASSLSGQSNEKLFFGSGTQLSVL.

Note on this clonotype: This may come from a read error, since a much larger clone is one base off. The chain links TRBV7-7 to TRBJ2-2; TRBD1 matches 10 bases. CDR3 size: 17 residues. In germline, CDR1 is SSHAT, CDR2 FNYEAQ (reference sequence). The CDR3 sequence: CARSLGRGTGVPGELFF. Here the CDR3 DNA reads TGTGCCCGCAGCTTAGGGCGGGGGACAGGGGTCCCCGGGGAGCTGTTTTTT.

This clonotype was picked up many times. The V gene is TRBV6-2 or TRBV6-3, the J gene TRBJ2-7; a weak D match, TRBD1 (6 bases). Trimming shortened V by 4 bases and J by 4 bases, and 8 bases separated the two germline ends. Looked up from germline, CDR1 is MNHEY and CDR2 is SVGEGT. This CDR3 has 12 amino acids. The CDR3 DNA follows: TGTGCCAGCAGTTTACAGGGATACGAGCAGTACGTC. It yields the protein CASSLQGYEQYV.

There are many counts of this clonotype. The chain is built from TRBV9 and TRBJ2-1; D might be TRBD2 (6 bases). V lost 4 bases to trimming and J lost 2 bases, with 13 bases between them. The CDR3 is made up of 15 amino acids. Germline assignment: CDR1 SGDLS and CDR2 YYNGEE. The CDR3 spells CASSSRDFTYNEQFF. The CDR3 DNA reads as TGTGCCAGCAGCTCACGGGACTTCACCTACAATGAGCAGTTCTTC.

In this sample, this clonotype turned up many times. V gene TRBV7-8 combines with J gene TRBJ2-7; D gene unclear. This CDR3 is 16 amino acids long. Germline V gene lookup returns CDR1 SGHVS and CDR2 FQNEAQ. Trimming removed 1 base at V and 3 bases at J, with 16 bases between. CDR3 protein: CASSLDATGFYYEQYF. In nucleotides, the CDR3 is TGTGCCAGCAGCTTAGATGCGACCGGGTTTTACTACGAGCAGTACTTC.

Only one count was recorded for this clonotype. One end of the junction is discordant with germline, which a read error may explain. The chain couples TRBV20-1 to TRBJ2-3; 7 bases agree with TRBD2. The CDR3 is 14 amino acids. Germline V lookup: CDR1 DFQATT, CDR2 SNEGSKA (reference sequence). The CDR3 region has the DNA TGCAGTGCTAGAGCCGGGACTAACAGGCATACGCATTATTTT. It encodes CSARAGTNRHTHYF.

This clonotype was observed many times. The V call is TRBV5-8, the J call TRBJ2-4; D remains unclear. The CDR3 loop spans 14 amino acids. Germline V gives CDR1 SGHTS, CDR2 YDEGEE. Trimming shortened V by 0 bases and J by 6 bases, and 10 bases separated the two germline ends. The DNA of the CDR3 is TGTGCCAGCAGCTTGGGGGCACCGGCAAACATTCAGTACTTC. Residues: CASSLGAPANIQYF.